This TCR beta chain was sequenced in a study of blood T cell repertoires in COVID-19. CDR1 and CDR2 from the germline V gene are SEHNR and FQNEAQ (reference sequence). The CDR3 is made up of 12 amino acids. Deletions cut 5 bases from V and 10 bases from J, with 11 bases between. Original methodology: Quantification of nucleated cells was approximated via reference gene primer amplification. Repertoires were generated with immunoSEQ multiplex PCR, while TCRdb's copy carries only in-frame clones and drops some. For V, J and clone size, that table is used; D and trimming come from the DNA. The sample records roughly 300,000 clones, roughly 90% being singletons.

Sequencing was performed on PBMCs or T cells enriched from blood (not recorded which). The genes are TRBV7-9 and TRBJ1-4, with D unresolved. The TCR was taken from a woman in her 30s who had recovered from COVID-19. CDR3: CASSHSPPKLFF. CDR3 sequence (DNA): TGTGCCAGCAGCCACTCCCCGCCAAAACTGTTTTTT.